One and the same sample provided the 29 T cell receptor beta chains below, sequenced in a study of T cell responses to AZD1222 COVID-19 vaccine. The repertoire was sequenced with immunoSEQ multiplex PCR; TCRdb's copy has only in-frame clones and lacks some. This repertoire shows around 120,000 clones, nearly 90% found once; its top ten account for about 4.1%. Specimen: peripheral blood, collected on day 0 of AZD1222 vaccination. The source of these receptors is an adult in good health.

This sequence joins TRBV19 and TRBJ1-5, with D possibly TRBD1 on 5 matching bases. In germline, CDR1 is LNHDA, CDR2 SQIVND (reference sequence). The CDR3 covers 16 residues. The V end lost 4 bases, the J end lost 6 bases, and 19 bases lay between the germline ends. The CDR3 is CASSTTLRGVGQPQHF. Here the CDR3 DNA reads TGTGCCAGTAGTACCACCCTGCGAGGGGTGGGTCAGCCCCAGCATTTT.

V gene TRBV5-1 combines with J gene TRBJ1-1; TRBD1 aligns across 7 bases. The V gene's germline CDR1 is SGHRS and CDR2 YFSETQ. J was trimmed by 5 bases and V by 2 bases; bases with no gene match: 6. This CDR3 is built from 14 residues. CDR3 DNA sequence: TGCGCCAGCAGCTTCTCACAGGGGAGGACTGAAGCTTTCTTT. Residues: CASSFSQGRTEAFF.

V gene TRBV5-1 combines with J gene TRBJ1-2; D unclear. Trimming took off 1 base at V and 9 bases at J, with 13 bases between the two ends. The CDR3 extends over 13 amino acids. From germline, CDR1 is SGHRS and CDR2 YFSETQ. CDR3 sequence reads: CASSLSARSRYTF. CDR3 bases: TGCGCCAGCAGCTTGTCAGCGCGCAGTCGCTACACCTTC. The variable domain in full, completed from reference TRBV5-1 and TRBJ1-2, reads KAGVTQTPRYLIKTRGQQVTLSCSPISGHRSVSWYQQTPGQGLQFLFEYFSETQRNKGNFPGRFSGRQFSNSRSEMNVSTLELGDSALYLCASSLSARSRYTFGSGTRLTVV.

DNA of the CDR3: TGTGCCAGCAGCTACTTTAGCGGGGGCCGAGCTGGAAACACCATATATTTT. Translation gives CASSYFSGGRAGNTIYF. The genes are TRBV5-6 and TRBJ1-3; a possible D gene is TRBD1 (6 bases). The V gene lost 3 bases and the J gene lost 2 bases, with 18 bases spanning the gap. The CDR3 is 17 amino acids. Germline V gives CDR1 SGHDT, CDR2 YYEEEE.

This chain connects TRBV6-5 to TRBJ2-7; D might be TRBD1 (5 bases). Trimming left V 10 bases short and J 9 bases short, with 13 bases between. This CDR3 region has 10 residues. Germline V lookup: CDR1 MNHEY, CDR2 SVGAGI. The CDR3 loop reads CATAWGPQYF. The CDR3 nucleotides are TGTGCCACGGCATGGGGCCCGCAGTACTTC.

The chain employs TRBV7-9 and TRBJ2-2, with 8 bases identical to TRBD1. V gave up 5 bases and J gave up 5 bases; unmatched junction bases: 7. Germline V gene data show CDR1 as SEHNR and CDR2 as FQNEAQ (reference sequence). The CDR3 covers 15 residues. As DNA, the CDR3 is TGTGCCAGCAGCCCCGCAGGGGGCTGGACCGGGGAGCTGTTTTTT. It specifies CASSPAGGWTGELFF.

CDR3 nucleotides: TGTGCCAGCAGCCTCCTGACAGGGGAGGAAGAGCAGTACTTC. It translates to CASSLLTGEEEQYF. J is TRBJ2-7 and V is TRBV5-8, with 8 bases that match TRBD1. Germline V gene sequence: CDR1 SGHTS, CDR2 YDEGEE. V was clipped by 4 bases and J by 7 bases; unmatched bases: 10. The CDR3 length is 14 residues.

This chain joins TRBV7-9 and TRBJ1-4; D might be TRBD1 (5 bases). The germline V gene encodes CDR1 SEHNR and CDR2 FQNEAQ (reference sequence). Trimming stripped 5 bases from V and 7 bases from J, with 20 bases between. This CDR3 has 16 residues. The CDR3 spells CASSARRIGTGEKLFF. CDR3 nucleotides: TGTGCCAGCAGCGCTAGGAGAATCGGGACGGGTGAAAAACTGTTTTTT.

This chain joins TRBV3-1 (or the pseudogene TRBV3-2) and TRBJ1-4, with unresolved D. V shed 4 bases and J shed 5 bases, with 8 bases lying between them. CDR3 length equals 13 residues. Per germline, CDR1 LGHDT and CDR2 YNNKEL (reference sequence). This chain's CDR3 is CASSPSRNEKLFF. The CDR3 coding sequence is TGTGCCAGCAGCCCTTCCAGGAATGAAAAACTGTTTTTT.

The chain is built from TRBV28 and TRBJ2-1; no clear D gene. The V gene's germline CDR1 is MDHEN and CDR2 SYDVKM. This CDR3 is built from 12 residues. Trimming left V 5 bases short and J 9 bases short, with 11 bases between. The CDR3: CASSPGVGEQFF. The CDR3 region has the DNA TGTGCCAGCAGTCCAGGTGTGGGTGAGCAGTTCTTC.

The chain joins TRBV28 to TRBJ1-1; no clear D gene. The germline gives CDR1 MDHEN, CDR2 SYDVKM. The CDR3 covers 15 residues. The V and J ends lost 1 base and 3 bases respectively, with 12 bases between them. The CDR3 spells CASSLSDRRDTEAFF. The CDR3 bases are TGTGCCAGCAGTTTATCGGACCGCAGAGACACTGAAGCTTTCTTT.

The V gene is TRBV19, the J gene TRBJ2-7; D is tentatively TRBD1 or TRBD2 (5 bases each). CDR1 is LNHDA, CDR2 SQIVND, per germline (reference sequence). Trimming took off 4 bases at V and 2 bases at J, with 15 bases between the two ends. The CDR3 totals 15 residues. CDR3 region: CASSSGWGPTYEQYF. The CDR3 DNA sequence: TGTGCCAGTAGTAGTGGCTGGGGACCAACCTACGAGCAGTACTTC.

Only one count was recorded for this clone. V and J are TRBV19 and TRBJ1-2; no clear D. Germline V gene data show CDR1 as LNHDA and CDR2 as SQIVND (reference sequence). V was clipped by 1 base and J by 3 bases, with 9 bases between them. This CDR3 is 14 amino acids long. In DNA, the CDR3 is TGTGCCAGTAGTATAGGCGCGACCGACTATGGCTACACCTTC. Protein sequence: CASSIGATDYGYTF. The variable domain in full, completed from reference TRBV19 and TRBJ1-2, reads DGGITQSPKYLFRKEGQNVTLSCEQNLNHDAMYWYRQDPGQGLRLIYYSQIVNDFQKGDIAEGYSVSREKKESFPLTVTSAQKNPTAFYLCASSIGATDYGYTFGSGTRLTVV.

CDR3 in amino acids: CASSLPSGSPGANVLTF. The CDR3 nucleotides read TGCGCCAGCAGCTTACCCAGCGGGAGTCCTGGGGCCAACGTCCTGACTTTC. The chain carries TRBV5-1 and TRBJ2-6; TRBD2 agrees at 8 bases. Losses at the gene ends were 2 bases for V and 2 bases for J; bases not matched to a gene: 6. Germline V gene lookup returns CDR1 SGHRS and CDR2 YFSETQ. This CDR3 comprises 17 residues. The entire variable domain, with the rest obtained from reference TRBV5-1 and TRBJ2-6, is as follows: KAGVTQTPRYLIKTRGQQVTLSCSPISGHRSVSWYQQTPGQGLQFLFEYFSETQRNKGNFPGRFSGRQFSNSRSEMNVSTLELGDSALYLCASSLPSGSPGANVLTFGAGSRLTVL.

CDR3: CASSQGVVNSPLHF. The CDR3 nucleotides are TGTGCCAGCAGCCAGGGGGTGGTTAATTCACCCCTCCACTTT. V is TRBV3-1 (or the pseudogene TRBV3-2) and J is TRBJ1-6; a possible D gene is TRBD1 (5 bases). From germline, CDR1 is LGHDT and CDR2 YNNKEL (reference sequence). Between the trimmed V and J ends, which lost 3 bases and 6 bases, there was a span of 9 bases. The CDR3 consists of 14 residues.

This chain joins TRBV5-6 and TRBJ1-5; 9 positions match TRBD1. The CDR3 contains 16 residues. The germline CDR1 and CDR2 sequences are SGHDT and YYEEEE. V shed 4 bases and J 1 base; nucleotides not matched to a gene: 6. The chain's CDR3 is CASSDHRGQSNQPQHF. CDR3 DNA sequence: TGTGCCAGCAGCGACCACAGGGGGCAGAGCAATCAGCCCCAGCATTTT.

The V call is TRBV5-4, the J call TRBJ2-3; D unclear. The CDR3 sequence is 12 residues long. In germline, CDR1 is SGHNT, CDR2 YYREEE (reference sequence). V lost 4 bases, J lost 3 bases, and 6 bases lay in between. The CDR3 reads CASSERTDTQYF. The CDR3 nucleotides read TGTGCCAGCAGCGAAAGAACAGATACGCAGTATTTT.

The chain carries TRBV2 and TRBJ1-4, with 7 bases identical to TRBD1. CDR1 is SNHLY, CDR2 FYNNEI, per germline. The CDR3 contains 15 residues. V dropped 1 base and J dropped 10; count of bases not matched to a gene: 9. CDR3 sequence (DNA): TGTGCCAGCAGTGAAGACAGGGGTGGAGGCGGAAAACTGTTTTTT. Amino acid sequence: CASSEDRGGGGKLFF.

CDR3 sequence reads: CASSRLVGEQFF. The CDR3 DNA is TGTGCCAGCAGCCGACTAGTGGGTGAGCAGTTCTTC. The rearrangement uses TRBV27 and TRBJ2-1; D may be TRBD2 (6 bases). The CDR3 totals 12 residues. Between the trimmed V and J ends, which lost 6 bases and 9 bases, there was a span of 12 bases. CDR1 and CDR2 (germline): MNHEY, SMNVEV (reference sequence).

The chain combines TRBV7-9 with TRBJ2-1; D may be TRBD2 (6 bases). Germline-derived CDR1 and CDR2 are SEHNR and FQNEAQ (reference sequence). CDR3 length equals 16 residues. The V end was cut by 2 bases, the J end by 1 base, with 12 bases between. As DNA, the CDR3 is TGTGCCAGCAGCTTACTATCGGGGGAATCCTACAATGAGCAGTTCTTC. Residues: CASSLLSGESYNEQFF.

This sequence joins TRBV19 and TRBJ1-3; D is uncertain. Germline V CDR1 and CDR2: LNHDA, SQIVND (reference sequence). Trimming stripped 3 bases from V and 2 bases from J, with 11 bases between. The length of the CDR3 is 15 residues. CDR3 in DNA: TGTGCCAGTAGTATTCGGCTGGGAGCTGGAAACACCATATATTTT. Protein sequence: CASSIRLGAGNTIYF.

This clone was counted a single time. V and J are TRBV6-5 and TRBJ2-7; TRBD1 might be the D (6 bases). Germline CDR1 is MNHEY and CDR2 is SVGAGI. This CDR3 is 12 amino acids long. Trimming removed 6 bases at V and 3 bases at J, with 9 bases between. The CDR3 DNA reads TGTGCCAGCAGCCGGGACAACTACGAGCAGTACTTC. The encoded protein is CASSRDNYEQYF.

This clone was recorded once. The V call is TRBV6-5, the J call TRBJ1-2, with D possibly TRBD1 on 6 matching bases. Germline loops: CDR1 MNHEY, CDR2 SVGAGI. The CDR3 has 14 amino acids. Trimming took off 6 bases at V and 2 bases at J, with 13 bases between the two ends. CDR3 protein: CASRGTQENYGYTF. The CDR3 coding sequence is TGTGCCAGCAGGGGGACACAAGAGAACTATGGCTACACCTTC.

The rearrangement links TRBV2 to TRBJ1-2; TRBD1 aligns across 7 bases. Looked up from germline, CDR1 is SNHLY and CDR2 is FYNNEI. The CDR3 covers 13 residues. J lost 6 bases, V lost 5 bases, and 6 bases had no gene match. The CDR3 bases are TGTGCCAGCAGTACAGGGGAGTGGGATGGCTACACCTTC. Its translation: CASSTGEWDGYTF.

The chain carries TRBV6-5 and TRBJ1-2; TRBD1 aligns across 8 bases. Germline CDR1 MNHEY, CDR2 SVGAGI. The CDR3 length is 14 residues. Germline trimming cut 6 bases from V and 5 bases from J; bases unmatched to any gene: 8. As DNA, the CDR3 is TGTGCCAGCAGCCGCGGACAGGGCCGATATGGCTACACCTTC. It codes for CASSRGQGRYGYTF.

J is TRBJ2-7 and V is TRBV20-1, with unresolved D. Looked up from germline, CDR1 is DFQATT and CDR2 is SNEGSKA (reference sequence). V shed 2 bases and J shed 5 bases, with 7 bases lying between them. This CDR3 has 11 residues. This CDR3 reads CSARLENEQYF. The CDR3 region has the DNA TGCAGTGCTAGATTAGAAAACGAGCAGTACTTC.

The gene calls are TRBV5-1 and TRBJ2-2; 10 bases align to TRBD1. J gave up 2 bases and V 8 bases, and 3 bases lay outside the gene matches. Germline V lookup: CDR1 SGHRS, CDR2 YFSETQ. CDR3 size: 14 residues. The CDR3, as DNA: TGCGCCAGTGACAGGGGGCCTAACACCGGGGAGCTGTTTTTT. The encoded protein is CASDRGPNTGELFF.

The chain joins TRBV10-3 to TRBJ2-6, with TRBD1 identical over 8 bases. The CDR3 has 16 amino acids. CDR1 and CDR2 from the germline V gene are ENHRY and SYGVKD. V was pared by 6 bases and J by 0 bases, with 4 bases of the junction left unmatched. CDR3 residues: CAIRPGQASGANVLTF. CDR3 DNA: TGTGCCATCAGACCGGGACAGGCCTCTGGGGCCAACGTCCTGACTTTC.

This sequence joins TRBV6-5 and TRBJ2-5, with a weak D call TRBD1 (6 bases). The germline V gene encodes CDR1 MNHEY and CDR2 SVGAGI. The CDR3 is 16 residues long. V was trimmed by 2 bases and J by 4 bases, leaving 17 bases between them. The CDR3 here is CASSYGPGRGGETQYF. The CDR3 DNA is TGTGCCAGCAGTTACGGCCCCGGAAGAGGGGGAGAGACCCAGTACTTC.